This T cell receptor beta chain emerged from a study of blood T cell repertoires in COVID-19 (dated by TCRdb to the early 2020s). Concerning the study at large: Samples from collaborators originated in the United States, Italy and Spain and spanned both the acute and convalescent phases of COVID-19. The prospective study material was composed of cDNA or gDNA derived from T cells, B-cell-depleted T cells, or PBMCs. Deeply sampled blood TCRbeta repertoires from subjects exposed to, actively infected with, or recovered from COVID-19 were included in the dataset. The repertoires were released in a freely available public database meant as a resource for research on the immune response to SARS-CoV-2. Samples came from the ongoing ImmuneRACE study (first 160 participants) plus 1,254 subjects from 6 global collaborators. The sample metadata nearly always contained a de-identified subject ID, COVID-19 status, age in years and sex. HLA class I and class II types, where available, came from metadata supplied by the sample provider rather than from assay-based typing. General findings and caveats noted by the study authors: The amount of clinical and demographic metadata varied by source and participant and was provided uncurated.

This clone has only a few counts. Its antigen remains undetermined. Within one base of it there is no much larger clone, and no base qualities were kept. V is pared back by 3 bases and J by 4 bases, with 4 bases lying between the germline termini. Based on the germline V gene (reference sequence), the CDR1 and CDR2 sequences are LNHDA and SQIVND. From the cysteine up to the phenylalanine, the CDR3 has a length of 13 residues. Here the CDR3 DNA is all that survives: 39 bases in frame from base 1. TCRbeta CDR3 regions were amplified from genomic DNA using the immunoSEQ Assay, a bias-controlled multiplex PCR. The study's processing was this. The number of nucleated cells in each sample was estimated from the amplification of reference gene primers within the assay. Sequence reads were collapsed and filtered to measure the absolute abundance of every unique TCRbeta CDR3 rearrangement. Productive Simpson clonality was computed per sample as the square root of Simpson's diversity index over productive rearrangements. This immuneACCESS table, as held by TCRdb, lists in-frame sequences with V and J called but not all clones. Of the missing ones, under half trace to an unresolved V gene in checked studies; the others have no known cause. V, J and clone size derive from that table, while D and trimming were established from the DNA sequence. This sample comprises 400,000 to 500,000 clones, 70% to 90% of them detected only once. Approximately 1.5% of the sample is in the top ten clones.

Enrolling through a virtual design, the prospective study's participants ranged in age from roughly 18 to 90 years and lived across 20 to 30 United States geographic areas. In the prospective study, cohorts were assigned on the basis of participant-reported clinical history obtained from a screening survey and a study questionnaire. Exposed participants were defined as having been in contact with someone with a PCR-confirmed or clinician-diagnosed COVID-19 case within 2 weeks of study entry. In the prospective study, mobile phlebotomists collected whole blood, serum and a nasopharyngeal or oropharyngeal swab from each participant. Participants in the prospective study had the option to provide additional blood draws and questionnaires over a 2-month period. Before DNA extraction, prospective study blood samples were shipped either frozen or at room temperature.

Sequencing used PBMCs or T cells enriched from blood (not recorded which). The receptor comes from a woman under 30 who had been exposed to COVID-19. The chain couples TRBV19 to TRBJ1-6; the D gene is unclear. The CDR3 amino acid sequence is: CASSILYNSPLHF. The DNA sequence is as follows: TGTGCCAGTAGTATTCTGTATAATTCACCCCTCCACTTT.